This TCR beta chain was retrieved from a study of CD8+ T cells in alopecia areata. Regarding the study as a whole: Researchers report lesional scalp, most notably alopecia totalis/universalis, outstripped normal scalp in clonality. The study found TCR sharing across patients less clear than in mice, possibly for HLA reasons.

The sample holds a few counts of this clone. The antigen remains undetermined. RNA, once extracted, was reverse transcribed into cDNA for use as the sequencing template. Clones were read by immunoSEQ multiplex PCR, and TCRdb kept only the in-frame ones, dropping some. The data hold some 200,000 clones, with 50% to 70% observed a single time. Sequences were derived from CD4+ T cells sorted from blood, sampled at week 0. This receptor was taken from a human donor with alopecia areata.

The CDR3 bases are TGTGCCAGCAGTGAATACGGCGCGGGCCAGACTCAGTACTTC. This translates into CASSEYGAGQTQYF. This chain uses TRBV25-1 with TRBJ2-4; TRBD2 might be the D (5 bases). CDR3 length: 14 residues. CDR1 and CDR2 (germline): MGHDK, SYGVNS. V lost 0 bases and J lost 12, with 15 bases in between.